The rows below give T cell receptor beta chains drawn from one sample of a study of CD8 T cells in Susac syndrome. TCRdb used MiXCR to reprocess the immunoSEQ multiplex PCR reads, holding one entry per CDR3 protein. The table has fewer than 350,000 distinct CDR3 sequences, just over 90% seen once; the top ten hold about 0.063%. What was sequenced was CD4+ T cells from PBMCs. The source of these receptors is a human donor with multiple sclerosis. Both conserved end residues are part of each CDR3. Fields, in order: V gene, D gene, J gene, clone size, CDR3 DNA, CDR3 protein. The D gene is left open where the match is weak. Clone size is not always given. Where it is, it says once, few, many or a class for expanded clones.

TRBV20-1,.,TRBJ1-1,.,TGCAGTGCTGCGACTACAACGAACACTGAAGCTTTCTTT,CSAATTTNTEAFF
TRBV5-4,.,TRBJ2-7,once,TGTGCCAGCAGCTTGTGGGTGAGCTCCTACGAGCAGTACTTC,CASSLWVSSYEQYF
TRBV11-2,.,TRBJ2-2,.,TGTGCCAGCAGCCCAAGAGGGACACCGAACACCGGGGAGCTGTTTTTT,CASSPRGTPNTGELFF
TRBV12-3/TRBV12-4,.,TRBJ2-2,.,TGTGCCAGCAGGGATACCGGGGAGCTGTTTTTT,CASRDTGELFF
TRBV5-1,.,TRBJ2-3,.,TGCGCCAGCAGGGGGGGGACACTCCTCTACACAGATACGCAGTATTTT,CASRGGTLLYTDTQYF
TRBV24-1,.,TRBJ1-2,.,TGTGCCACCAGTGCCCCGGACAGATATGGCTACACCTTC,CATSAPDRYGYTF
TRBV9,.,TRBJ1-3,.,TGTGCCAGCAGCCCCGGAATCGGCGAATTCTCTGGAAACACTATATATTTT,CASSPGIGEFSGNTIYF
TRBV6-1,TRBD2,TRBJ2-3,.,TGTGCCAGCAGTGAGAGCGGGGGGCGGGCAGATACGCAGTATTTT,CASSESGGRADTQYF
TRBV3-1,TRBD2,TRBJ2-7,.,TGTGCCAGCAGCTCGACTAAGCGGGGGACCAACGAGCAGTACTTC,CASSSTKRGTNEQYF
TRBV12-5,TRBD1,TRBJ2-7,.,TGTGCTAGTGGTTTGGTCCGGGACAGGGGCGGCGAGCAGTACTTC,CASGLVRDRGGEQYF
TRBV5-8,TRBD2,TRBJ2-2,.,TGTGCCAGCAATCGGTTAGCGGGTCGAGCCGGGGAGCTGTTTTTT,CASNRLAGRAGELFF
TRBV5-1,.,TRBJ2-1,.,TGCGCCAGCAGCTTGTCTAGCCCACAGGTTGGTGAGCAGTTCTTC,CASSLSSPQVGEQFF
TRBV30,.,TRBJ1-5,once,TGTGCCTGGAGTGCAGGGTTTAATCAGCCCCAGCATTTT,CAWSAGFNQPQHF
TRBV5-1,TRBD2,TRBJ2-7,.,TGCGCCAGCAGCCTCACTCCGAGCGGGAGGGCCGCCGAGCAGTACTTC,CASSLTPSGRAAEQYF
TRBV27,TRBD1,TRBJ1-2,.,TGTGCCAGCAGTCCAACCGGGACAGTACGGGGCTACACCTTC,CASSPTGTVRGYTF
TRBV7-2,TRBD2,TRBJ2-3,.,TGTGCCAGCAGTCGACTAGCGGTTTCAGATACGCAGTATTTT,CASSRLAVSDTQYF
TRBV5-1,TRBD1,TRBJ2-5,.,TGCGCCAGCAGCCCCCAGGTCGGGACAGCCGGGACCCAGTACTTC,CASSPQVGTAGTQYF
TRBV12-3/TRBV12-4,TRBD2,TRBJ2-4,.,TGTGCCAGTTCGACTAGCAGTATAGCCAAAAACATTCAGTACTTC,CASSTSSIAKNIQYF
TRBV6-6,TRBD2,TRBJ2-2,.,TGTGCCAGCAGTTTAAAGCGGGGAGAAAACACCGGGGAGCTGTTTTTT,CASSLKRGENTGELFF
TRBV7-2,TRBD2,TRBJ2-3,.,TGTGCCAGCACGCTAGCGGGAGGGAATACGCAGTATTTT,CASTLAGGNTQYF
TRBV2,.,TRBJ2-3,.,TGTGCCAGCACCCGCGGGTCAGATACGCAGTATTTT,CASTRGSDTQYF
TRBV20-1,.,TRBJ1-6,.,TGCAGTGCTGATTCTTCAGGGGATTCACCCCTCCACTTT,CSADSSGDSPLHF
TRBV19,.,TRBJ1-1,once,TGTGCCAGTAGTCATTATTGGGACACTGAAGCTTTCTTT,CASSHYWDTEAFF
TRBV5-1,TRBD1,TRBJ1-5,.,TGCGCCAGCAGCTTGGACGGACAGGGACCGGGCCCCCAGCATTTT,CASSLDGQGPGPQHF
TRBV7-9,.,TRBJ1-3,.,TGTGCCAGCAGCTTTGGGCCAGGGGTTGGAAACACCATATATTTT,CASSFGPGVGNTIYF
TRBV5-1,.,TRBJ1-3,.,TGCGCCAGCAGCTTGGAGTCGACGAGATTCTCTGGAAACACCATATATTTT,CASSLESTRFSGNTIYF
TRBV7-2,TRBD2,TRBJ2-3,.,TGTGCCAGCAGCTCCCCCAGACTAGCGGGCGTGGATACGCAGTATTTT,CASSSPRLAGVDTQYF
TRBV12-3/TRBV12-4,TRBD1,TRBJ1-3,.,TGTGCCAGCAGTCCAAACCCCCGGGACAGGGGTCGGGAAGGAGGAAACACCATATATTTT,CASSPNPRDRGREGGNTIYF
TRBV20-1,.,TRBJ1-1,.,TGCAGTGCTTCTGCCCCCGGGGGCACGAACACTGAAGCTTTCTTT,CSASAPGGTNTEAFF
TRBV19,TRBD2,TRBJ2-1,once,TGTGCCAGTAGTATTAGGGGAGGGAAAGCTGTCTTC,CASSIRGGKAVF
TRBV2,.,TRBJ2-2,.,TGTGCCAGCAGCAGACTCATCCGCACCGGGGAGCTGTTTTTT,CASSRLIRTGELFF
TRBV7-9,TRBD2,TRBJ2-2,.,TGTGCCAGCAGCTCCGCCGGGCGGGAGGGGACCGGGGAGCTGTTTTTT,CASSSAGREGTGELFF
TRBV20-1,.,TRBJ1-5,.,TGCAGTGCTAGTACAGAACAGTACAATCAGCCCCAGCATTTT,CSASTEQYNQPQHF
TRBV15,.,TRBJ1-4,.,TGTGCCACCAGCAGTGATCAAAATGAAAAACTGTTTTTT,CATSSDQNEKLFF
TRBV6-5,TRBD2,TRBJ2-5,.,TGTGCCAGCAGTTACGGGCCGGGAGGGTCCGGAGAGACCCAGTACTTC,CASSYGPGGSGETQYF
TRBV7-9,TRBD2,TRBJ2-3,.,TGTGCCAGCAGCTTAGCACTAGCGGGAGCGGATACGCAGTATTTT,CASSLALAGADTQYF